These 9 T cell receptor beta chains originate from one sample sequenced in a study of blood T cell repertoires in COVID-19. Profiled with immunoSEQ multiplex PCR; TCRdb holds only in-frame clones, not every one. The table shows about 82,000 clones, with around four fifths occurring only once. Sample: peripheral blood. Receptors originate from a man older than 75 with active or convalescent COVID-19.

Here the CDR3 DNA reads TGTGCCAGTAGTATAGCCCTTGGGGAGGGCACTGAAGCTTTCTTT. Translated: CASSIALGEGTEAFF. This sequence joins TRBV19 and TRBJ1-1; no reliable D call. CDR3 size: 15 residues. V lost 1 base to trimming and J lost 4 bases, with 13 bases between them. Germline V lookup: CDR1 LNHDA, CDR2 SQIVND (reference sequence).

The chain employs TRBV24-1 and TRBJ2-1; TRBD2 agrees at 11 bases. Germline V gene sequence: CDR1 KGHDR, CDR2 SFDVKD. With 6 bases clipped from V and 9 bases from J, the junction kept 9 bases outside the gene matches. This CDR3 has 15 amino acids. The DNA for the CDR3 is TGTGCCACCAGTACTAGCGGGAGAGCCACACCTGAGCAGTTCTTC. Translation: CATSTSGRATPEQFF.

This chain uses TRBV27 with TRBJ2-3; a possible D gene is TRBD1 (6 bases). Trimming removed 5 bases at V and 0 bases at J, with 15 bases between. Germline V gene lookup returns CDR1 MNHEY and CDR2 SMNVEV (reference sequence). The CDR3 length is 16 residues. The CDR3 sequence is CASSPGQTYSTDTQYF. Written as DNA, the CDR3 is TGTGCCAGCAGTCCGGGACAAACTTATAGCACAGATACGCAGTATTTT.

This clone was observed a few times. The chain combines TRBV3-1 (or the pseudogene TRBV3-2) with TRBJ2-2, with D uncertain. Trimming removed 4 bases at V and 6 bases at J, with 15 bases between. The germline gives CDR1 LGHDT, CDR2 YNNKEL (reference sequence). This CDR3 spans 15 amino acids. The CDR3 nucleotides are TGTGCCAGCAGCCCTCGGTTGAGAGTTCCCGGGGAGCTGTTTTTT. This codes for CASSPRLRVPGELFF.

The V gene is TRBV28, the J gene TRBJ2-5, with 9 bases aligning to TRBD2. The V gene end was trimmed by 6 bases and the J gene end by 5 bases; junction bases not matched to a gene: 10. CDR1 is MDHEN and CDR2 is SYDVKM in the germline V gene. The length of the CDR3 is 15 residues. The CDR3 sequence: CASRMGREGEETQYF. Written as DNA, the CDR3 is TGTGCCAGCAGAATGGGGCGGGAGGGGGAGGAGACCCAGTACTTC.

V usage is TRBV6-1 and J usage is TRBJ1-4; D is uncertain. Germline CDR1 reads MNHNS; CDR2 reads SASEGT. The CDR3 totals 12 residues. Trimming cost V 2 bases and J 5 bases, with 3 bases left between them. CDR3 residues: CASSEPNEKLFF. Written as DNA, the CDR3 is TGTGCCAGCAGTGAACCAAATGAAAAACTGTTTTTT.

This rearrangement joins TRBV3-1 (or the pseudogene TRBV3-2) to TRBJ1-1; 8 positions match TRBD1. V shed 8 bases and J 11 bases; nucleotides not matched to a gene: 13. CDR3 length equals 13 residues. CDR1 and CDR2 from the germline V gene are LGHDT and YNNKEL (reference sequence). The CDR3 is CASAPPGQGAAFF. As DNA, the CDR3 is TGTGCCAGCGCACCGCCAGGACAGGGAGCGGCTTTCTTT.

The V call is TRBV19, the J call TRBJ1-1; a possible D gene is TRBD1 (5 bases). This CDR3 is 13 amino acids long. V was trimmed by 5 bases and J by 5 bases, leaving 12 bases between them. Per the germline V gene, CDR1 is LNHDA and CDR2 is SQIVND (reference sequence). The CDR3 is CASSGVRGTEAFF. In DNA form, the CDR3 reads TGTGCCAGTAGTGGGGTGCGGGGGACTGAAGCTTTCTTT. The full variable domain, in which reference TRBV19 and TRBJ1-1 provide the parts outside the CDR3, is DGGITQSPKYLFRKEGQNVTLSCEQNLNHDAMYWYRQDPGQGLRLIYYSQIVNDFQKGDIAEGYSVSREKKESFPLTVTSAQKNPTAFYLCASSGVRGTEAFFGQGTRLTVV.

The chain joins TRBV11-2 to TRBJ2-3, with 9 bases identical to TRBD2. The junction had 6 bases not matched to a gene; V was cut back by 4 bases and J by 4 bases. This CDR3 has 15 amino acids. Germline V lookup: CDR1 SGHAT, CDR2 FQNNGV. The CDR3 DNA reads as TGTGCCAGCAGCTATAGCGGGAGCCAGGCAGATACGCAGTATTTT. This sequence encodes CASSYSGSQADTQYF.